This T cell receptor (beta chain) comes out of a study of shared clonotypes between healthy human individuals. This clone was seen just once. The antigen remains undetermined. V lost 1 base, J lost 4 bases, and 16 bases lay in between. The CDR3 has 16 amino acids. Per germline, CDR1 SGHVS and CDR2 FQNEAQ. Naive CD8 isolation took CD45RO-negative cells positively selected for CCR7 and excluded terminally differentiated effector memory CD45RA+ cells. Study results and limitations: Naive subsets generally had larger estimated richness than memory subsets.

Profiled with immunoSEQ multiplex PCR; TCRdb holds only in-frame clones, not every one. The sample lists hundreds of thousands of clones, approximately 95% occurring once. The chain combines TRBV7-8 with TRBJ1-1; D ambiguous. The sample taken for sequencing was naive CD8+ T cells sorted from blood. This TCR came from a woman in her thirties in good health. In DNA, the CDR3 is TGTGCCAGCAGCTTAGAATATGCCACCTACTCCACTGAAGCTTTCTTT. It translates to CASSLEYATYSTEAFF.